The entry below gives a single T cell receptor beta chain sequence along with its context. Methods used by the authors: Nucleated cell counts were estimated from reference gene primer amplification. Using immunoSEQ multiplex PCR, the repertoire was profiled, and TCRdb retains in-frame clones only, with some absent. V, J and clone size are those of that table, while D and trimming were read from the DNA. The sample has 290,000 or so clones, over 75% seen once; the top ten hold approximately 5%. The data were obtained in a study of blood T cell repertoires in COVID-19. Study summary: Collection of acute and convalescent COVID-19 samples took place in the United States, Italy and Spain.

Germline V gene sequence: CDR1 SQVTM, CDR2 ANQGSEA. Trimming left V 7 bases short and J 0 bases short, with 7 bases between. CDR3 size: 12 residues. The V call is TRBV29-1, the J call TRBJ1-3; D not resolved. The sample comprised peripheral blood. This receptor was taken from a man aged 45-60 years with active or convalescent COVID-19. CDR3: CSGMSSGNTIYF. In DNA, the CDR3 is TGCAGCGGTATGAGCTCTGGAAACACCATATATTTT.